The entry below describes one T cell receptor beta chain. This entry comes from a study of blood T cell repertoires in COVID-19. Study at large: PBMCs, B-cell-depleted T cells, or T cells were the source of the cDNA or gDNA that made up the material.

In the study's own analysis: Reference gene primer amplification gave estimated nucleated cell counts. TCRdb keeps only in-frame clones here, not all; method: immunoSEQ multiplex PCR. V and J calls plus clone size are reproduced from that table; the DNA served to infer D and trimming. The sample has about 94,000 clones, around 87% seen once. The CDR3 sequence is 14 residues long. Looked up from germline, CDR1 is MNHNS and CDR2 is SASEGT. Trimming removed 2 bases at V and 4 bases at J, with 9 bases between. This clonotype was obtained from a woman older than 75 with acute or convalescent COVID-19. The rearrangement uses TRBV6-1 and TRBJ1-5; the D gene is possibly TRBD1 (5 bases). Sequencing was done on a sample of peripheral blood. CDR3 residues: CASSESGSNQPQHF. CDR3 DNA: TGTGCCAGCAGTGAATCAGGGTCTAATCAGCCCCAGCATTTT.